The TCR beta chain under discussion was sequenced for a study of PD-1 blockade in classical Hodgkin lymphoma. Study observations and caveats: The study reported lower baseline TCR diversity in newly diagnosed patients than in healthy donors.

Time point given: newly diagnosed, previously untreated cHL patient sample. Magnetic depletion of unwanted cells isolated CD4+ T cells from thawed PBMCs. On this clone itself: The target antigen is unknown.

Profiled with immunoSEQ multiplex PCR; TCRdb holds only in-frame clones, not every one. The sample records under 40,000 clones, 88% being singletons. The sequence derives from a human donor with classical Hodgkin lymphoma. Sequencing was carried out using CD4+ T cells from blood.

The CDR3 DNA reads TGTGCCAGCATTAATTCCAGGGGGTGGCCTGAAGCTTTCTTT. Translated, it gives CASINSRGWPEAFF. This chain joins TRBV6-6 and TRBJ1-1; TRBD1 agrees at 7 bases. The ends lost 7 bases at V and 6 bases at J; junction bases unmatched: 11. CDR1 and CDR2 from the germline V gene are MNHNY and SVGAGI (reference sequence). The CDR3 is 14 amino acids.